These 17 T cell receptor beta chains were sequenced from one sample in a study of T cell responses to AZD1222 COVID-19 vaccine. Using immunoSEQ multiplex PCR, the repertoire was profiled, and TCRdb retains in-frame clones only, with some absent. Here the sample spans 95,000 to 130,000 clones, 70% to 90% being singletons. The sequencing here drew on peripheral blood, taken on day 0 of MenACWY control vaccination. These TCRs come from an adult in good health.

The table lists this clone with a count of one. The chain employs TRBV6-1 and TRBJ1-2, with D unresolved. Trimming shortened V by 6 bases and J by 7 bases, and 12 bases separated the two germline ends. The CDR3 contains 12 residues. CDR1 is MNHNS and CDR2 is SASEGT in the germline V gene. The CDR3 sequence is CASSLLGGGYTF. CDR3 in DNA: TGTGCCAGCAGCCTACTCGGCGGTGGCTACACCTTC.

The chain employs TRBV5-1 and TRBJ2-3; 11 bases agree with TRBD2. V was clipped by 0 bases and J by 4 bases; unmatched bases: 1. This CDR3 is 15 amino acids long. The germline CDR1 and CDR2 sequences are SGHRS and YFSETQ. CDR3: CASSLATSGADTQYF. CDR3 bases: TGCGCCAGCAGCTTGGCGACTAGCGGGGCAGATACGCAGTATTTT.

The chain recombines TRBV5-1 with TRBJ2-6; 11 nucleotides line up with TRBD1. Germline V gene lookup returns CDR1 SGHRS and CDR2 YFSETQ. CDR3 length: 18 residues. V was pared by 4 bases and J by 0 bases, with 6 bases of the junction left unmatched. The CDR3 reads CASSGRDRGYSGANVLTF. Written as DNA, the CDR3 is TGCGCCAGCAGCGGCAGGGACAGGGGGTACTCTGGGGCCAACGTCCTGACTTTC.

The CDR3 DNA is TGTGCCAGCAAACGACGAGCAGCTAGCACAGATACGCAGTATTTT. Translation: CASKRRAASTDTQYF. V and J are TRBV6-5 and TRBJ2-3; D gene uncertain. Germline V gene sequence: CDR1 MNHEY, CDR2 SVGAGI. V lost 7 bases to trimming and J lost 0 bases, with 14 bases between them. CDR3 length: 15 residues.

This clone was seen once. This rearrangement joins TRBV19 to TRBJ2-3; 7 nucleotides align to TRBD1. The germline V gene encodes CDR1 LNHDA and CDR2 SQIVND (reference sequence). This CDR3 is built from 15 residues. Trimming removed 5 bases from V and 1 base from J; junction bases left unmatched: 6. The CDR3 sequence is CASSETGQGTDTQYF. The CDR3 region has the DNA TGTGCCAGTAGTGAAACCGGACAGGGCACAGATACGCAGTATTTT.

The CDR3 reads CASSVHDVSLNYGYTF. As DNA, the CDR3 is TGTGCCAGCAGCGTACACGACGTGTCCCTTAACTATGGCTACACCTTC. The rearrangement links TRBV9 to TRBJ1-2, with D uncertain. The V end was cut by 1 base, the J end by 1 base, with 14 bases between. The CDR3 spans 16 residues. The germline V gene encodes CDR1 SGDLS and CDR2 YYNGEE.

The rearrangement joins TRBV18 to TRBJ1-3; D is unclear. The germline V gene encodes CDR1 KGHSH and CDR2 LQKENI. The length of the CDR3 is 15 residues. The V end lost 3 bases, the J end lost 2 bases, and 11 bases lay between the germline ends. This CDR3 is CASSPATLAGNTIYF. The CDR3 nucleotides are TGTGCCAGCTCACCGGCAACCCTAGCTGGAAACACCATATATTTT.

The V and J genes are TRBV18 and TRBJ1-5; 10 nucleotides agree with TRBD1. The V segment lost 6 bases and the J segment 7 bases; nucleotides outside the gene matches: 6. Per the germline V gene, CDR1 is KGHSH and CDR2 is LQKENI. The CDR3 is 14 residues long. CDR3 in DNA: TGTGCCAGCTCCGAGACAGGGGGCGAACAGCCCCAGCATTTT. This translates into CASSETGGEQPQHF.

V is TRBV12-3 or TRBV12-4 and J is TRBJ1-2, with 8 nucleotides matching TRBD1. V lost 6 bases and J lost 2; bases outside the gene matches: 2. This CDR3 spans 13 amino acids. The CDR3 sequence: CASSTGGNYGYTF. CDR3 coding DNA: TGTGCCAGCAGCACAGGGGGAAACTATGGCTACACCTTC.

V gene TRBV4-1 combines with J gene TRBJ2-1; 10 bases are a match to TRBD2. CDR3 length: 18 residues. V lost 0 bases to trimming and J lost 4 bases; unmatched junction nucleotides: 9. Per the germline V gene, CDR1 is MGHRA and CDR2 is YSYEKL. The CDR3 sequence is CASSQEASSGGLYNEQFF. CDR3 nucleotides: TGCGCCAGCAGCCAAGAGGCGTCTAGCGGGGGCCTTTACAATGAGCAGTTCTTC.

The rearrangement uses TRBV15 and TRBJ1-1; D is undetermined. The CDR3 is 15 residues long. V was trimmed by 1 base and J by 1 base, leaving 10 bases between them. Germline CDR1 and CDR2: LNHNV and YYDKDF (reference sequence). Here the CDR3 reads CATSRALTENTEAFF. The CDR3 region has the DNA TGTGCCACCAGCAGAGCCTTGACCGAGAACACTGAAGCTTTCTTT.

The V and J genes are TRBV7-2 and TRBJ1-2; D perhaps matches TRBD1 (5 bases). The CDR3 spans 13 residues. Trimming took 3 bases from V and 6 from J, leaving 11 bases between them. CDR1 SGHTA and CDR2 FQGNSA come from the germline V gene. The CDR3 nucleotides read TGTGCCAGCAGCTTGCGCTGGGACGATGGCTACACCTTC. Its translation is CASSLRWDDGYTF.

The gene calls are TRBV6-4 and TRBJ1-1, with 8 bases identical to TRBD1. CDR1 and CDR2 (germline): MRHNA, SNTAGT. Germline trimming cut 5 bases from V and 5 bases from J; bases unmatched to any gene: 7. The CDR3 extends over 14 amino acids. The CDR3 loop is CASSPETGGTEAFF. As DNA, the CDR3 is TGTGCCAGCAGTCCCGAAACAGGGGGGACTGAAGCTTTCTTT.

V is TRBV27 and J is TRBJ1-6; D is ambiguous. CDR3 length equals 15 residues. Germline assignment: CDR1 MNHEY and CDR2 SMNVEV (reference sequence). V was clipped by 4 bases and J by 7 bases, with 14 bases between them. CDR3 nucleotide sequence: TGTGCCAGCAGTTCCGGACCGATTGGGAATTCACCCCTCCACTTT. Translation: CASSSGPIGNSPLHF.

The chain uses TRBV20-1 and TRBJ2-3; no clear D gene. V was cut by 0 bases and J by 4 bases, with 2 bases left in between. The germline V gene has CDR1 DFQATT and CDR2 SNEGSKA (reference sequence). The CDR3 has 11 residues. In DNA, the CDR3 is TGCAGTGCTAGAGAGTCAGATACGCAGTATTTT. Translation: CSARESDTQYF.

The J gene is TRBJ1-2, the V gene TRBV5-8; D may be TRBD1 (6 bases). Per germline, CDR1 SGHTS and CDR2 YDEGEE. This CDR3 has 19 residues. Trimming took 5 bases from V and 1 from J, leaving 27 bases between them. CDR3 in DNA: TGTGCCAGCAGTTCCAGGGATCCCAGGGGCGGACGAAATAACTATGGCTACACCTTC. It encodes CASSSRDPRGGRNNYGYTF.

J is TRBJ1-3 and V is TRBV28; D perhaps matches TRBD1 (6 bases). The CDR3 contains 17 residues. The germline V gene has CDR1 MDHEN and CDR2 SYDVKM. The V and J ends lost 4 bases and 0 bases respectively, with 16 bases between them. CDR3 DNA sequence: TGTGCCAGCAGTTCCAGTGGGGGCCCGAACTCTGGAAACACCATATATTTT. Its translation: CASSSSGGPNSGNTIYF.